This T cell receptor beta chain was profiled in a study of immune heterogeneity within non-small cell lung tumors. Study conclusions and caveats: Local T-cell clonality and local tumor mutational burden correlated moderately but significantly (R around 0.3).

As template, the study used bulk tumor genomic DNA at approximately 640 ng per sample. During surgery, several far-apart biopsies were obtained from every primary tumor. The patients were newly diagnosed with non-small cell lung cancer, had not been treated, and had curative surgery. A total of under 16 patients with newly diagnosed non-small cell lung cancer, all of whom were undergoing surgery with curative intent, made up the donors. This clonotype counts as medium-sized (0.01 to 0.1%). Its antigen is as yet unknown. The V end lost 3 bases, the J end lost 3 bases, and 9 bases lay between the germline ends. This CDR3 comprises 13 residues. In germline, CDR1 is MNHEY, CDR2 SMNVEV (reference sequence). TCR beta CDR3 was amplified by multiplex PCR, first round 10 cycles, 32 V and 13 J primers. TCRdb used MiXCR to reprocess the multiplex PCR reads, holding one entry per CDR3 protein. Of roughly 4,000 distinct CDR3 sequences listed, more than 25% were seen once; the top ten hold 9% to 15%.

Sequenced material: lung tumor tissue. The chain is built from TRBV27 and TRBJ2-7; possible D gene TRBD2, 5 bases. This clonotype originated in a man aged 60 to 69 with non-small cell lung cancer. The CDR3 reads CASSFFGGYEQYF. As DNA, the CDR3 is TGTGCCAGCAGTTTTTTCGGAGGCTACGAGCAGTACTTC.